This record looks at one T cell receptor (beta chain) sequence and its context. What it binds is unknown. These data belong to a study of T cells after yellow fever vaccination. Across the study: When fractions had low cell numbers, they were prepared with SMART-Seq v4 Ultra Low Input. General observations from the study: Contaminating bulk clonotypes could be abundant in FACS-sorted repertoires. The study re-detected most primary-vaccination clones after the booster (around 96% CD4, around 90% CD8).

A process of 5'RACE template switching, which added a universal primer site and UMIs, was used to make TCR cDNA. TCRdb independently ran MiXCR on the 5' RACE reads; one entry per CDR3 protein. Among over 150,000 distinct CDR3 sequences listed, approximately 6.2% were seen once. Sequences were derived from CD4+ T cells sorted from PBMCs, sampled on the day of the first yellow fever vaccination. The TCR originated in a man in his late teens or twenties who received the YFV17D yellow fever vaccine.

The CDR3 bases are TGCGCCAGCAGCCCACGACAGGGGGAGAAGCCCCAGCATTTT. Translated: CASSPRQGEKPQHF. The chain links TRBV5-1 to TRBJ1-5; 9 bases fit TRBD1. This CDR3 region has 14 residues. J gave up 8 bases and V 4 bases, and 7 bases lay outside the gene matches. The V gene's germline CDR1 is SGHRS and CDR2 YFSETQ.